This T cell receptor beta chain is from a study of blood T cell repertoires in COVID-19. Study in general: Collection of acute and convalescent COVID-19 samples took place in the United States, Italy and Spain. T cells, B-cell-depleted T cells, or PBMCs supplied cDNA or gDNA.

Under the authors' procedure: How many nucleated cells were present was estimated from reference gene primer amplification. Produced via immunoSEQ multiplex PCR; TCRdb's table is partial and in-frame only. V and J calls plus clone size are reproduced from that table; the DNA served to infer D and trimming. The repertoire holds more than 100,000 clones, with 84% as singletons. This CDR3 region has 14 residues. Germline lookup yields CDR1 LNHNV and CDR2 YYDKDF (reference sequence). V dropped 3 bases and J dropped 2 bases, with 7 bases sitting between them. V and J are TRBV15 and TRBJ1-4, with TRBD1 as a possible D gene (5 bases). The clonotype originates from a human donor in a cohort sampled during active COVID-19. The sample taken for sequencing was peripheral blood. CDR3 loop: CATSRGGTNEKLFF. The CDR3 DNA reads TGTGCCACCAGCAGGGGGGGGACTAATGAAAAACTGTTTTTT.